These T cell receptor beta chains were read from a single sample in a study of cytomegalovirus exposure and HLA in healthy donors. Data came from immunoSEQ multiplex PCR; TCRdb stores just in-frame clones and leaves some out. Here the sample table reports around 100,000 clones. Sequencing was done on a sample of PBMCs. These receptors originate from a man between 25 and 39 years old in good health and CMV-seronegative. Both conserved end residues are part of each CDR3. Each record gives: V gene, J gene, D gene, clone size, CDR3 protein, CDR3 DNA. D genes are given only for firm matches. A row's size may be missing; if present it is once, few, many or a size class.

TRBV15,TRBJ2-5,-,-,CATSRDGTNEETQYF,TGTGCCACCAGCAGAGATGGGACAAACGAAGAGACCCAGTACTTC
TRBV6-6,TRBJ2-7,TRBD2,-,CASSYGTKEQYF,TGTGCCAGCAGTTACGGGACTAAAGAGCAGTACTTC
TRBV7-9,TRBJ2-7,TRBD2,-,CASSLRGTSGEEQYF,TGTGCCAGCAGCTTACGAGGGACTAGCGGGGAGGAGCAGTACTTC
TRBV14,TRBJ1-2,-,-,CASSQSNRDYGYTF,TGTGCCAGCAGCCAATCGAACCGGGACTATGGCTACACCTTC
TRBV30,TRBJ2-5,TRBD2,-,CAWSGTSGGETQYF,TGTGCCTGGAGCGGGACTAGCGGGGGTGAGACCCAGTACTTC
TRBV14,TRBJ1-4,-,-,CASSQLGGGDNEKLFF,TGTGCCAGCAGCCAATTAGGTGGGGGCGATAATGAAAAACTGTTTTTT
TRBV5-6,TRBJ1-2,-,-,CASSLRAGLVGGYTF,TGTGCCAGCAGCTTGCGGGCAGGGCTCGTTGGGGGCTACACCTTC
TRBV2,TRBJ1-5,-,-,CAGSELLAQPQHF,TGTGCCGGCAGTGAACTGTTAGCTCAGCCCCAGCATTTT
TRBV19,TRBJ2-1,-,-,CASSSNSLSYNEQFF,TGTGCCAGTAGTTCTAACAGCCTCTCCTACAATGAGCAGTTCTTC
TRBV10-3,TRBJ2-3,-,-,CAIKGGGTDTQYF,TGTGCCATCAAGGGGGGGGGCACAGATACGCAGTATTTT
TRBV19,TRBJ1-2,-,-,CASSRNAPSQGYGYTF,TGTGCCAGTAGTAGGAATGCCCCCTCTCAGGGTTATGGCTACACCTTC
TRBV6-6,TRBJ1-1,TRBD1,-,CASSSSDRPNTEAFF,TGTGCCAGCAGTTCATCGGACAGGCCGAACACTGAAGCTTTCTTT
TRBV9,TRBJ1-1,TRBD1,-,CASSAQTRDRRPMNTEAFF,TGTGCCAGCAGCGCCCAAACCCGGGACAGGCGCCCCATGAACACTGAAGCTTTCTTT
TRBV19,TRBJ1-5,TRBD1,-,CASSMGTGDHQPQHF,TGTGCCAGTAGTATGGGGACAGGGGATCATCAGCCCCAGCATTTT
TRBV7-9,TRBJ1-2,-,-,CASSSSKVTGYGYTF,TGTGCCAGCAGCTCATCAAAGGTGACGGGCTATGGCTACACCTTC
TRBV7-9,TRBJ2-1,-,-,CASSFPRGDSMYNEQFF,TGTGCCAGCAGCTTCCCCAGGGGGGACAGCATGTACAATGAGCAGTTCTTC
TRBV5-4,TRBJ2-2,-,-,CASSLETANTGELFF,TGTGCCAGCAGCTTGGAGACAGCGAACACCGGGGAGCTGTTTTTT
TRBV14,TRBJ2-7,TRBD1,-,CASSHMTGDSYEQYF,TGTGCCAGCAGCCATATGACAGGGGACTCCTACGAGCAGTACTTC
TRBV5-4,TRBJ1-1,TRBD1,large,CASSWTGGYMNTEAFF,TGTGCCAGCAGCTGGACAGGCGGATACATGAACACTGAAGCTTTCTTT
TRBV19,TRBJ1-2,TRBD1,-,CASSPQSTGGGYGYTF,TGTGCCAGTAGTCCTCAAAGCACAGGGGGTGGCTATGGCTACACCTTC
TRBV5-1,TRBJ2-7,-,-,CASSFQGIPYEQYF,TGCGCCAGCAGCTTCCAGGGTATACCCTACGAGCAGTACTTC
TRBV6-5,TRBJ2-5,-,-,CASRTEYQETQYF,TGTGCCAGCAGGACAGAGTACCAAGAGACCCAGTACTTC
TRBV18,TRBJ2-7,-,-,CASSAQEQGVGHEQYF,TGTGCCAGCTCAGCCCAGGAACAGGGTGTGGGACACGAGCAGTACTTC
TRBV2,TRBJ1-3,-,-,CASSFLRQGGRNTIYF,TGTGCCAGCAGTTTCCTCAGGCAGGGAGGACGAAACACCATATATTTT
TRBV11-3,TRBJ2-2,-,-,CASSVYTGELFF,TGTGCCAGCAGCGTATACACCGGGGAGCTGTTTTTT
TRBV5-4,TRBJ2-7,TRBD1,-,CASSPDRGYSTYEQYF,TGTGCCAGCAGCCCGGACAGGGGATATAGCACCTACGAGCAGTACTTC
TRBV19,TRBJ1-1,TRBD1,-,CASSSGQGANTEAFF,TGTGCCAGTAGTTCTGGACAGGGAGCGAACACTGAAGCTTTCTTT
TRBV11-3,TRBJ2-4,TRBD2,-,CASSRGGTAENIQYF,TGTGCCAGCAGCCGGGGGGGTACAGCAGAAAACATTCAGTACTTC
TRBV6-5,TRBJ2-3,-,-,CASTTRSLATGTQYF,TGTGCCAGCACCACACGAAGCCTAGCAACCGGAACGCAGTATTTT
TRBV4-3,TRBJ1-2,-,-,CASSQDGGNNYGYTF,TGCGCCAGCAGCCAAGATGGCGGAAATAACTATGGCTACACCTTC
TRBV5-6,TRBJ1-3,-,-,CASSLSGRAAGNTIYF,TGTGCCAGCAGCTTGTCGGGCAGGGCAGCTGGAAACACCATATATTTT
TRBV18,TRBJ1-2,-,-,CASSPPSDSYGYTF,TGTGCCAGCTCACCACCGAGTGACAGCTATGGCTACACCTTC
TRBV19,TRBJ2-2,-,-,CASSSPGHPWTNTGELFF,TGTGCCAGTAGTAGCCCGGGACATCCTTGGACGAACACCGGGGAGCTGTTTTTT
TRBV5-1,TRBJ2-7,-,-,CASSLVGGATYEQYF,TGCGCCAGCAGCTTGGTGGGGGGTGCTACCTACGAGCAGTACTTC
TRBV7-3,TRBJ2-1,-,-,CASSPRQISTSYNEQLF,TGTGCCAGCAGCCCCAGACAGATCTCAACTTCCTACAATGAGCAGCTCTTC
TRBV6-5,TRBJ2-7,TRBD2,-,CATGTRDSYEQYF,TGTGCCACCGGGACTAGGGACTCCTACGAGCAGTACTTC
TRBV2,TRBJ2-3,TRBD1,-,CASRRDSTDTQYF,TGTGCCAGCAGGAGGGACAGTACAGATACGCAGTATTTT
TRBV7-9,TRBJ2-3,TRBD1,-,CASRDRVTDTQYF,TGTGCCAGCCGGGACAGGGTCACAGATACGCAGTATTTT
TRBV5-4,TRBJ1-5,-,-,CASSLGQVSNQPQHF,TGTGCCAGCAGCTTGGGTCAGGTCTCCAATCAGCCCCAGCATTTT
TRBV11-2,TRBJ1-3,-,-,CASSSPGTGNTIYF,TGTGCCAGCAGCTCGCCTGGGACAGGAAACACCATATATTTT
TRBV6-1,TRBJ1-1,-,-,CASNQGYYWNTEAFF,TGTGCCAGCAACCAGGGTTATTATTGGAACACTGAAGCTTTCTTT
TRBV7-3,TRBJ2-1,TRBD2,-,CASSQGLAGYEQFF,TGTGCCAGCAGCCAGGGACTAGCGGGGTATGAGCAGTTCTTC